This TCR beta chain was found in a study of cytomegalovirus exposure and HLA in healthy donors. Study observations and caveats: In a later analysis, HLA-associated TCR beta chains were more clonally expanded than equally common others. In presence/absence analyses, roughly uniform sequencing depth across donors was assumed. In the analysis, some V segments, TRBV6-2 and TRBV6-3 included, were excluded as indistinguishable. Among the most significant clusters, several appeared linked to common viral pathogens in a later analysis.

This CDR3 contains 18 residues. The germline gives CDR1 KGHSH, CDR2 LQKENI. Losses at the gene ends were 3 bases for V and 0 bases for J; bases not matched to a gene: 10. A word on this clone: Its antigen is not identified.

13 Jbeta primers and 60 Vbeta primers were used for the PCR. Here immunoSEQ multiplex PCR was the method, and the copy in TCRdb shows in-frame clones only, minus some. The sample has approximately 180,000 clones; 82% are singletons. The rearrangement links TRBV18 to TRBJ2-1, with 8 positions matching TRBD2. This receptor was obtained from a woman aged 18 to 35 in good health and CMV-seronegative. The sequenced material came from PBMCs. CDR3 sequence: CASSPNRAGGTSYNEQFF. The CDR3 DNA is TGTGCCAGCTCACCGAACAGGGCGGGGGGTACCTCCTACAATGAGCAGTTCTTC.